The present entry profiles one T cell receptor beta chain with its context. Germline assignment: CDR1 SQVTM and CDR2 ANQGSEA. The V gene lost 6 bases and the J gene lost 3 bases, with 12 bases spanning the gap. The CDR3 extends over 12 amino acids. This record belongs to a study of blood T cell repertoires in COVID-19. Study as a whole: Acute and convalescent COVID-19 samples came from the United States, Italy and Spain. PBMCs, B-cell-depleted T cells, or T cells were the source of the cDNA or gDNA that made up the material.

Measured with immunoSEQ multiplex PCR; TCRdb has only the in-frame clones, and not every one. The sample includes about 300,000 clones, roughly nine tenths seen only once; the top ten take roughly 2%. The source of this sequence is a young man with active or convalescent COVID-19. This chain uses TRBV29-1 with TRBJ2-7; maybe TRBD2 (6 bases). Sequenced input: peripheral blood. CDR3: CSVYGTLYEQYF. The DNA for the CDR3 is TGCAGCGTCTACGGGACTCTCTACGAGCAGTACTTC.